The 4 T cell receptor beta chains below come from one sample, sequenced in a study of identifying expanded T cells in peripheral blood. Only in-frame clones appear in the TCRdb table, and some are missing; sequencing was by immunoSEQ multiplex PCR. The profile shows about 94,000 clones, roughly 90% of them singletons. Material: blood. The receptor set was obtained from a person aged 18-70 years in good health.

This sequence joins TRBV7-2 and TRBJ2-7, with no clear D. This CDR3 region has 14 residues. Deletions cut 2 bases from V and 7 bases from J, with 15 bases between. From germline, CDR1 is SGHTA and CDR2 FQGNSA. Here the CDR3 reads CASSLSRSVSEQYF. CDR3 DNA: TGTGCCAGCAGCTTATCCCGGTCCGTGAGTGAGCAGTACTTC.

The chain carries TRBV5-1 and TRBJ1-2; TRBD1 agrees at 8 bases. CDR1 and CDR2 (germline): SGHRS, YFSETQ. After removal of 0 bases from V and 8 bases from J, the junction contained 9 bases not matched to a gene. The CDR3 is 15 amino acids. The DNA of the CDR3 is TGCGCCAGCAGCTTGGGACAGGGGCCCGGGGGAGGCTACACCTTC. Translating gives CASSLGQGPGGGYTF.

J is TRBJ1-5 and V is TRBV6-1; the match to TRBD1 covers 7 bases. The CDR3 covers 15 residues. The V gene end was trimmed by 7 bases and the J gene end by 7 bases; junction bases not matched to a gene: 13. From germline, CDR1 is MNHNS and CDR2 SASEGT. CDR3 amino acids: CASNRVKGAEQPQHF. CDR3 nucleotide sequence: TGTGCCAGCAATAGGGTTAAGGGGGCAGAACAGCCCCAGCATTTT.

This rearrangement joins TRBV14 to TRBJ2-7, with D maybe TRBD1 (6 bases). V dropped 0 bases and J dropped 8 bases, with 11 bases sitting between them. The CDR3 is 13 amino acids. Germline V gene lookup returns CDR1 SGHDN and CDR2 FVKESK. The DNA of the CDR3 is TGTGCCAGCAGCCAAGATTGGGACACCAAGCAGTACTTC. This encodes CASSQDWDTKQYF.